Following are 29 T cell receptor beta chains from one sample sequenced in a study of tumor-infiltrating lymphocytes in glioblastoma multiforme. Three nested ARM-PCR rounds with V-beta and C-beta primers built TCRB libraries. MiXCR, applied by TCRdb to the multiplex PCR reads, yields one record per CDR3 protein. The profile shows about 9,200 distinct CDR3 sequences, around 64% of them singletons. The sequencing sample was made of brain tumor tissue. Source of these receptors: a male donor with glioblastoma.

On this clonotype: This may stem from a read error, because a much larger clone lies one nucleotide away. The chain recombines TRBV7-3 with TRBJ2-3, with D tentatively TRBD1 (7 bases). CDR1 is SGHTA and CDR2 is FQGTGA in the germline V gene. The CDR3 has 15 amino acids. V gave up 5 bases and J gave up 4 bases, with 16 bases separating them. The CDR3 DNA reads as TGTGCCAGCAGCCGGGGGACAAGGGGGCCAGATACGCAGTATTTT. It specifies CASSRGTRGPDTQYF.

The CDR3 DNA sequence: TGTGCCAGTAATCTTAACAGGGACACTGAAGCTTTCTTT. As protein: CASNLNRDTEAFF. The rearrangement joins TRBV6-1 to TRBJ1-1, with D possibly being TRBD1 (6 bases). The CDR3 is made up of 13 amino acids. Looked up from germline, CDR1 is MNHNS and CDR2 is SASEGT. The ends were cut back, 9 bases at V and 3 bases at J, with 14 bases in the middle.

With regard to this clonotype: At one end, the junction sequence differs from germline, possibly due to a read error. This chain joins TRBV11-2 and TRBJ2-7; TRBD2 matches 9 bases. Germline V CDR1 and CDR2: SGHAT, FQNNGV. This CDR3 has 16 amino acids. The CDR3, as DNA: TGTGCCAGCAGCCACCTCCGGGTGCGGGAGGGCCATGAGCTGTACTTC. The encoded protein is CASSHLRVREGHELYF.

The J gene is TRBJ2-7, the V gene TRBV4-1; 11 bases agree with TRBD2. This CDR3 comprises 18 residues. V lost 1 base, J lost 2 bases, and 10 bases stayed unmatched. CDR1 and CDR2 from the germline V gene are MGHRA and YSYEKL. CDR3 sequence (DNA): TGCGCCAGCAGCCAAGCACTAGCGGGAGAAGGACCCCCCTACGAGCAGTACTTC. Its translation: CASSQALAGEGPPYEQYF.

This clonotype was detected only a few times. The rearrangement uses TRBV6-5 and TRBJ2-2; 10 bases align to TRBD2. The J segment lost 4 bases and the V segment lost 6 bases, leaving 5 bases of the junction unmatched. The germline gives CDR1 MNHEY, CDR2 SVGAGI. The CDR3 loop spans 15 amino acids. CDR3 bases: TGTGCCAGCAGGATAAGCGGGAGGGTCACCGGGGAGCTGTTTTTT. It is translated as CASRISGRVTGELFF.

Judged by abundance, this clonotype is medium-sized. The chain recombines TRBV21-1 with TRBJ2-1; TRBD1 was called by the table and not checked on the DNA. TRBV21-1 is marked as a pseudogene. This CDR3 spans 11 amino acids. The CDR3 loop reads CADRCYNEQFF. The CDR3 DNA reads TGTGCCGACAGGTGTTACAATGAGCAGTTCTTC.

For this clonotype: Relative to the germline gene, one junction end is altered; a read error may explain this. The chain combines TRBV14 with TRBJ2-3; D may be TRBD2 (5 bases). Germline V lookup: CDR1 SGHDN, CDR2 FVKESK. The length of the CDR3 is 17 residues. Written as DNA, the CDR3 is TGTGCCAGGAGCCAAGATCCGGCAAGTTCTAGCACGGATACGCAGTATTTT. Its protein product is CARSQDPASSSTDTQYF. The full variable domain, in which reference TRBV14 and TRBJ2-3 provide the parts outside the CDR3, is EAGVTQFPSHSVIEKGQTVTLRCDPISGHDNLYWYRRVMGKEIKFLLHFVKESKQDESGMPNNRFLAERTGGTYSTLKVQPAELEDSGVYFCARSQDPASSSTDTQYFGPGTRLTVL.

A note on this clonotype: Germline is not matched at one junction end, which may reflect a read error. The chain combines TRBV5-1 with TRBJ1-5, with 7 bases lining up with TRBD1. The CDR3 is 14 residues long. Germline loops: CDR1 SGHRS, CDR2 YFSETQ. The CDR3 reads CASSLGDSNQSQHF. Written as DNA, the CDR3 is TGCGCCAGCAGCTTGGGGGACAGTAATCAGTCCCAGCATTTT.

In regard to this clonotype: The final CDR3 position lacks the conserved phenylalanine or tryptophan, pointing to a likely read error. V gene TRBV4-1 combines with J gene TRBJ1-2; 8 bases agree with TRBD1. This CDR3 region has 14 residues. The ends lost 4 bases at V and 8 bases at J; junction bases unmatched: 9. CDR1 and CDR2 from the germline V gene are MGHRA and YSYEKL. CDR3 amino acids: CASSRRTGYEGYTS. CDR3 nucleotide sequence: TGCGCCAGCAGCCGAAGGACAGGGTACGAGGGCTACACCTCC.

Points on this clonotype: At one boundary the junction diverges from the germline segment, which might be a read error. The chain uses TRBV4-1 and TRBJ2-5, with D unresolved. Germline CDR1 and CDR2: MGHRA and YSYEKL. This CDR3 spans 16 amino acids. The CDR3: CASSRYLVAGQETQNF. Here the CDR3 DNA reads TGCGCCAGCAGCCGGTATCTAGTGGCCGGTCAAGAGACCCAGAACTTC.

This clonotype is categorized as medium-sized. V is TRBV28 and J is TRBJ2-7, with D tentatively TRBD2 (6 bases). V was cut by 8 bases and J by 2 bases, with 31 bases left in between. The CDR3 is made up of 19 amino acids. The germline V gene encodes CDR1 MDHEN and CDR2 SYDVKM. The CDR3 loop reads CASAHSLAAGRLRTYEQYF. The DNA of the CDR3 is TGTGCCAGCGCACACTCGTTGGCAGCGGGCCGCCTTCGTACCTACGAGCAGTACTTC.

About this clonotype itself: Because the CDR3 is missing its conserved closing phenylalanine or tryptophan, this is likely a read error. No DNA is shown, since the ends of the CDR3 on it are uncertain; the CDR3 is the one TCRdb lists. The chain combines TRBV4-1 with TRBJ1-1. CDR1 MGHRA and CDR2 YSYEKL come from the germline V gene. The CDR3 region is 10 residues in length, termini included. CDR3 amino acids: CASSQDSGFS.

This clonotype came up a few times. The chain carries TRBV10-3 and TRBJ2-3, with no clear D. With 4 bases removed from V and 2 bases from J, the gap between germline ends came to 16 bases. This CDR3 contains 16 residues. Per the germline V gene, CDR1 is ENHRY and CDR2 is SYGVKD. The CDR3 coding sequence is TGTGCCATCAGTGGAGGCGCTGGCTCCAACACAGATACGCAGTATTTT. Translation: CAISGGAGSNTDTQYF.

Remarks on this clonotype: Mismatch with germline at one junction end may stem from a read error. V is TRBV20-1 and J is TRBJ2-7, with 12 nucleotides matching TRBD2. This CDR3 spans 15 amino acids. Germline values: CDR1 DFQATT, CDR2 SNEGSKA (reference sequence). In DNA, the CDR3 is TGTAGTGCTAGAGGGCTAGCGGGAGGGTTGTGCGAGCAGTACTTC. Its protein product is CSARGLAGGLCEQYF.

In this sample, this clonotype turned up once. This chain joins TRBV11-2 and TRBJ2-2; TRBD1 agrees at 7 bases. With V trimmed by 5 bases and J by 2 bases, 2 bases remained unmatched. The CDR3 consists of 14 residues. Looked up from germline, CDR1 is SGHAT and CDR2 is FQNNGV. The CDR3, as DNA: TGTGCCAGCAGCAGACAGGGAAACACCGGGGAGCTGTTTTTT. Its protein is CASSRQGNTGELFF.

This clonotype came up once. V is TRBV29-1 and J is TRBJ2-1, with 7 bases lining up with TRBD2. Germline V CDR1 and CDR2: SQVTM, ANQGSEA. The CDR3 is 15 residues long. The V and J ends lost 0 bases and 8 bases, in that order; junction bases with no gene match: 10. The CDR3 region has the DNA TGCAGCGTTGAAGATAGGAGCGGGAATAACCATGAGCAGTTCTTC. It specifies CSVEDRSGNNHEQFF.

With respect to this clonotype: This CDR3 fails to terminate in the conserved phenylalanine or tryptophan, so it likely reflects a read error. V usage is TRBV6-5 and J usage is TRBJ2-7, with D possibly TRBD1 on 5 matching bases. From germline, CDR1 is MNHEY and CDR2 SVGAGI. The V gene lost 0 bases and the J gene lost 2 bases, with 14 bases spanning the gap. The CDR3 totals 16 residues. CDR3 amino acids: CASSYSMSDSPYEQYL. In nucleotides, the CDR3 is TGTGCCAGCAGTTACTCGATGTCCGACAGCCCCTACGAGCAGTACCTC.

About this clonotype: An end of the junction differs from the germline gene, which may be a read error. The rearrangement uses TRBV5-4 and TRBJ1-2; 8 nucleotides agree with TRBD1. The length of the CDR3 is 15 residues. The germline CDR1 and CDR2 sequences are SGHNT and YYREEE (reference sequence). The DNA of the CDR3 is TGTGCCAGCAGCTTAGGGACAGGATATAACTATGGCTACACCTTT. As protein: CASSLGTGYNYGYTF.

Note on this clonotype: A read error may account for a junction end that differs from germline. V usage is TRBV5-4 and J usage is TRBJ2-3, with 10 bases matching TRBD2. The CDR3 runs 17 residues. CDR1 is SGHNT and CDR2 is YYREEE in the germline V gene (reference sequence). CDR3 residues: CDSSPPLAGVTTDTQYF. In DNA form, the CDR3 reads TGCGACAGCAGCCCGCCGCTAGCGGGAGTTACCACAGATACGCAGTATTTT.

This clonotype was detected once. A read error is likely, as this CDR3 ends without the conserved phenylalanine or tryptophan. The chain combines TRBV11-3 with TRBJ2-3; 11 bases fit TRBD2. The CDR3 extends over 16 amino acids. The germline V gene has CDR1 SGHNT and CDR2 YENEEA. The CDR3: CANSLRLAGSTDTQYL. The CDR3 DNA reads TGTGCCAACAGCTTAAGACTAGCGGGGAGCACAGATACGCAGTATTTG.

Turning to this clonotype: Sequence at one end of the junction differs from germline and may be a read error. The chain couples TRBV29-1 to TRBJ2-1, with D uncertain. The length of the CDR3 is 16 residues. From germline, CDR1 is SQVTM and CDR2 ANQGSEA. CDR3 sequence reads: CSDEDQSRRSYNEQFF. The CDR3 DNA sequence: TGCAGCGATGAAGATCAAAGCCGTCGCTCCTACAATGAGCAGTTCTTC.

The rearrangement links TRBV20-1 to TRBJ1-5; the match to TRBD1 covers 10 bases. This CDR3 has 15 residues. From germline, CDR1 is DFQATT and CDR2 SNEGSKA (reference sequence). The ends lost 7 bases at V and 5 bases at J; junction bases unmatched: 11. The CDR3 sequence is CSVSERGQGDQPQHF. The CDR3 nucleotides read TGCAGTGTCTCCGAACGCGGACAGGGGGATCAGCCCCAGCATTTT.

Details on this clonotype: It may be a read error: a sequence one base away is much more abundant. V usage is TRBV10-1 and J usage is TRBJ2-3; no clear D. This CDR3 is 15 amino acids long. V lost 1 base, J lost 2 bases, and 10 bases lay in between. Germline V gene lookup returns CDR1 WNHNN and CDR2 SYGVQD (reference sequence). The CDR3 nucleotides read TGCGCCAGCAGTGAGTTAGGCCGGAACACAGATACGCAGTATTTT. It specifies CASSELGRNTDTQYF.

This clonotype was counted once. The chain is built from TRBV6-1 and TRBJ2-1; 8 nucleotides match TRBD2. The germline V gene encodes CDR1 MNHNS and CDR2 SASEGT. The CDR3 extends over 15 amino acids. Here the CDR3 DNA reads TGTGTCAACAGCCCTCCGATTAGCGGGAAGGATGAGCAGTTCTTC. Protein product: CVNSPPISGKDEQFF.

This clonotype was counted at least ten times. CDR3 nucleotides: TGTGCCAGCACCCTCACCAGTGGACTAGCGGATTACACCGGGGAGCTGTTTTTT. The encoded protein is CASTLTSGLADYTGELFF. The chain combines TRBV7-9 with TRBJ2-2; TRBD2 agrees at 10 bases. Germline V gene data show CDR1 as SEHNR and CDR2 as FQNEAQ (reference sequence). The length of the CDR3 is 18 residues. V lost 7 bases and J lost 3; bases outside the gene matches: 14.

This clonotype was observed a handful of times. The chain links TRBV11-2 to TRBJ1-4, with 8 bases aligning to TRBD1. The CDR3 extends over 14 amino acids. V lost 3 bases and J lost 8; bases outside the gene matches: 5. Germline V gene sequence: CDR1 SGHAT, CDR2 FQNNGV. The CDR3 reads CASSLTGANEKLFF. DNA of the CDR3: TGTGCCAGCAGCTTGACAGGGGCGAACGAAAAACTGTTTTTT.

The rearrangement joins TRBV5-4 to TRBJ2-7; possibly TRBD1 for D (6 bases). Per the germline V gene, CDR1 is SGHNT and CDR2 is YYREEE (reference sequence). Trimming removed 2 bases from V and 0 bases from J, with 15 bases in between. The CDR3 loop spans 16 amino acids. CDR3 sequence: CASSFLGHDLSYEQYF. CDR3 sequence (DNA): TGTGCCAGCAGCTTCCTGGGACACGACCTCTCCTACGAGCAGTACTTC. Full variable domain (missing parts from reference TRBV5-4 and TRBJ2-7): ETGVTQSPTHLIKTRGQQVTLRCSSQSGHNTVSWYQQALGQGPQFIFQYYREEENGRGNFPPRFSGLQFPNYSSELNVNALELDDSALYLCASSFLGHDLSYEQYFGPGTRLTVT.

This clonotype appeared once. The gene calls are TRBV6-6 and TRBJ2-1; D is unresolved. The V end lost 7 bases, the J end lost 2 bases, and 12 bases lay between the germline ends. The CDR3 covers 14 residues. CDR1 and CDR2 (germline): MNHNY, SVGAGI (reference sequence). The CDR3 DNA reads TGTGCCAGCACCGTAATCACAGCCTACAATGAGCAGTTCTTC. Translating it yields CASTVITAYNEQFF.

The rearrangement joins TRBV4-2 to TRBJ1-5; 11 bases agree with TRBD1. CDR3 length: 18 amino acids. In germline, CDR1 is LGHNA, CDR2 YNFKEQ. V shed 0 bases, J shed 7 bases, and the junction held 11 bases outside the gene matches. Here the CDR3 reads CASSQDGWDRGIGQPQHF. The DNA for the CDR3 is TGTGCCAGCAGCCAAGATGGGTGGGACAGGGGGATCGGCCAGCCCCAGCATTTT.